The clone carrying this TCR beta chain appeared once. Positive magnetic bead selection isolated CD4+ and CD8+ cells, and flow cytometry checked purity. Assay used: immunoSEQ multiplex PCR; TCRdb lists only in-frame clones, some missing. The sample lists around 16,000 clones; roughly 73% were seen once. The source of the sample is a study of somatic mutations in cytotoxic T cells in rheumatoid arthritis. The TCR was taken from an adult with rheumatoid arthritis. Sequencing was done on a sample of CD8+ T cells sorted from blood.

Written as DNA, the CDR3 is TGCGCCAGCAGCCAAGATCGGGCAGTCTCTGGAAACACCATATATTTT. Its protein is CASSQDRAVSGNTIYF. The rearrangement joins TRBV4-3 to TRBJ1-3; D is unresolved. Looked up from germline, CDR1 is LGHNA and CDR2 is YSLEER. V lost 0 bases and J 0 bases, leaving 9 bases between the germline ends. This CDR3 is 16 amino acids long.